This T cell receptor beta chain is from a study of regulatory T cells in long-lasting Graves disease. Study-wide results and limits: Among the persistent patients, fewer than 3,000 public clonotypes were shared, more than the 850 to 1,000 shared among new patients.

Concerning this clonotype: Its antigen is still unknown.

The time point was: persistent/refractory GD, antithyroid drugs over 5 years with positive TRAb. From PBMCs, RNA was extracted and then used to make the TCR library. Peripheral blood, roughly 8.8 milliliters of it, was drawn into EDTA tubes. Libraries of TCR beta came from iRepertoire HTBI primers plus Arm-PCR of CDR3 regions. One entry per CDR3 protein results from TCRdb running MiXCR on the multiplex PCR reads. The data contain some 430,000 distinct CDR3 sequences, 20% to 25% of them singletons. Trimming cost V 8 bases and J 0 bases, with 10 bases left between them. CDR1 and CDR2 (germline): MNHEY, SMNVEV (reference sequence). CDR3 length: 14 amino acids.

Sequences were derived from peripheral blood mononuclear cells (PBMCs), sampled when the disease was refractory, from a patient treated with antithyroid drugs. The chain uses TRBV27 and TRBJ1-4, with a weak D call TRBD1 (5 bases). The TCR was taken from a female donor with Graves disease. CDR3: CASGGGATNEKLFF. The CDR3 DNA reads TGTGCCAGCGGGGGGGGTGCAACTAATGAAAAACTGTTTTTT.